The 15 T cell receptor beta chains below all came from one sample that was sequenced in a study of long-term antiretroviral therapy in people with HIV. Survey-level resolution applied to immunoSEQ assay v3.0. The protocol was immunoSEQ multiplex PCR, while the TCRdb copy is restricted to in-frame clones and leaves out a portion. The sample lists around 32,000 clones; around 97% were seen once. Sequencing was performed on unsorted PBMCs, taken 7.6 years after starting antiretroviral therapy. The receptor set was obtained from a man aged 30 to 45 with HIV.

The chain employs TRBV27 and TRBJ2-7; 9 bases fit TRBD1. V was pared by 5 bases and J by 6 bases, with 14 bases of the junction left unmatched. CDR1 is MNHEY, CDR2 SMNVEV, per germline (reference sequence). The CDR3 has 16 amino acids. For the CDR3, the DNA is TGTGCCAGCAGTACACTCATACAGGGGGCGCAGGCCGAGCAGTACTTC. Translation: CASSTLIQGAQAEQYF.

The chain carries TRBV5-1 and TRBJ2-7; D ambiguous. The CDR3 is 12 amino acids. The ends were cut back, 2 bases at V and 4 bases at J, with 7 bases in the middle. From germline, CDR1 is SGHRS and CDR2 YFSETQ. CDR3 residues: CASSFSGYEQYF. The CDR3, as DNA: TGCGCCAGCAGCTTTTCCGGGTACGAGCAGTACTTC.

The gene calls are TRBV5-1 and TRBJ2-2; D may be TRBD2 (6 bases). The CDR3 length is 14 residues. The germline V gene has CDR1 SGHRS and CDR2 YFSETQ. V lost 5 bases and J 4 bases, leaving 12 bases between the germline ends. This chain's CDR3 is CASRYARGTGELFF. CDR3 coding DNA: TGCGCCAGCAGATACGCGCGGGGCACCGGGGAGCTGTTTTTT.

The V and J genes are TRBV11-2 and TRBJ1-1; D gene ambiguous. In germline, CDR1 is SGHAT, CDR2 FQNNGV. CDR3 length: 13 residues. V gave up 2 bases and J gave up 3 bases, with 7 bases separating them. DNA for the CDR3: TGTGCCAGCAGCTTAATAAGGCACACTGAAGCTTTCTTT. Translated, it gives CASSLIRHTEAFF.

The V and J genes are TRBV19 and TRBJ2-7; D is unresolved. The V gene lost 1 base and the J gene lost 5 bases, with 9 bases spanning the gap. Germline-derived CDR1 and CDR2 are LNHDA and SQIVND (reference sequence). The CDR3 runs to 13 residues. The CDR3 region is CASSIVGVNEQYF. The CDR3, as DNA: TGTGCCAGTAGTATAGTTGGGGTGAACGAGCAGTACTTC.

The CDR3 sequence is CASSLGPQTGAFF. CDR3 nucleotides: TGTGCCAGCAGCTTAGGCCCTCAGACGGGAGCTTTCTTT. The rearrangement links TRBV7-6 to TRBJ1-1, with D uncertain. Germline V gene data show CDR1 as SGHVS and CDR2 as FNYEAQ. V lost 1 base to trimming and J lost 10 bases, with 13 bases between them. The CDR3 totals 13 residues.

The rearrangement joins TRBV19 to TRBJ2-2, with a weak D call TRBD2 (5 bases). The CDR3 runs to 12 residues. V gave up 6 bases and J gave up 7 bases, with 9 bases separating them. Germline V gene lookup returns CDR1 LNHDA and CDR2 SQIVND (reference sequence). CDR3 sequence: CASSRAGGELFF. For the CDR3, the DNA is TGTGCCAGTAGCCGGGCGGGCGGGGAGCTGTTTTTT.

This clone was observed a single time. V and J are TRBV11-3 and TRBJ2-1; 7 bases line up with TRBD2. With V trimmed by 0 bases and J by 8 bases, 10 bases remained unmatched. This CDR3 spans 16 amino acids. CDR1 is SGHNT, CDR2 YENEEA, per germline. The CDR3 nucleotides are TGTGCCAGCAGCTTAGATGGGAGGGAGGGCCGGGATGAGCAGTTCTTC. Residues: CASSLDGREGRDEQFF.

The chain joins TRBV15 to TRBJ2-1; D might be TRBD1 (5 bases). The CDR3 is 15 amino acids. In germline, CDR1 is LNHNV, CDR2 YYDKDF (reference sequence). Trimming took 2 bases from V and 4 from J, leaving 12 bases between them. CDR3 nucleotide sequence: TGTGCCACCAGCAGACGAGACAGAATTTACAATGAGCAGTTCTTC. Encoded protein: CATSRRDRIYNEQFF.

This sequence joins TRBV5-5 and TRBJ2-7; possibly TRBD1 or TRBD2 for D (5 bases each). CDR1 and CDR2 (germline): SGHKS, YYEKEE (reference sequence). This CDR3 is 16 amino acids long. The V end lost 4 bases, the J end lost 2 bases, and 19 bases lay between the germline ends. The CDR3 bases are TGTGCCAGCAGCCCCGACCGGGACCCGCTTCCCTACGAGCAGTACTTC. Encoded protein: CASSPDRDPLPYEQYF.

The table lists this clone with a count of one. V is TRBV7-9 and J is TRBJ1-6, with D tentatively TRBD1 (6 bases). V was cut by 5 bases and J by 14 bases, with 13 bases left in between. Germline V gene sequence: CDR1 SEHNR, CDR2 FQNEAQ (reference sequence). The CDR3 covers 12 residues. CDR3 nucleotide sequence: TGTGCCAGCAGCGCAACAGGGTGGGCCCTCCACTTT. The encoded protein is CASSATGWALHF.

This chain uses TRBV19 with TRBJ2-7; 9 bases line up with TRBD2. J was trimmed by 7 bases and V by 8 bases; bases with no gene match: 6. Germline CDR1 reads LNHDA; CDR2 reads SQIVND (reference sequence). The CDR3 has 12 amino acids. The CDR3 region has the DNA TGTGCCAGTGAAGGACTAGCGCGAGAGCAGTACTTC. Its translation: CASEGLAREQYF.

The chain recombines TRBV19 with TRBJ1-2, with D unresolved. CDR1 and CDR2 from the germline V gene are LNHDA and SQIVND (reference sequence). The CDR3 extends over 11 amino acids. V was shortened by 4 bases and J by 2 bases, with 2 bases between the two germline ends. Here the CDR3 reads CASSKNYGYTF. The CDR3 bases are TGTGCCAGTAGTAAGAACTATGGCTACACCTTC.

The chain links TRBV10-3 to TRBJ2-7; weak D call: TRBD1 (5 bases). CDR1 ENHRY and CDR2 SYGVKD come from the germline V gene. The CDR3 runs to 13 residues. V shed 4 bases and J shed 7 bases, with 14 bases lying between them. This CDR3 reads CAISAGQVSEQYF. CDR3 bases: TGTGCCATCAGTGCTGGACAAGTCTCTGAGCAGTACTTC.

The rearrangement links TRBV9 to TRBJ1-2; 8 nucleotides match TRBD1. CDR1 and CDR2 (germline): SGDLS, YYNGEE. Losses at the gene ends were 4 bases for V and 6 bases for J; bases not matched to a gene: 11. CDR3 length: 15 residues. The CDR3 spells CASSSSGTGVDGYTF. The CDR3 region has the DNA TGTGCCAGCAGCTCCTCCGGGACAGGAGTTGATGGCTACACCTTC.